This T cell receptor beta chain is drawn from a study of CD8 T cells in Susac syndrome. Notes on the study in general: The authors acknowledged that their TCR sequencing and HLA analysis involved a relatively small number of individuals.

V was pared by 5 bases and J by 8 bases, with 12 bases of the junction left unmatched. The germline gives CDR1 SGHVS, CDR2 FNYEAQ. The CDR3 has 15 residues. RNA amounts of roughly 0.5 to 1 ug underwent reverse transcription with random hexamers. The TCR beta CDR3 was amplified by immunoSEQ multiplex PCR across 54 Vbeta, 13 Jbeta. In TCRdb, the immunoSEQ multiplex PCR reads were re-called with MiXCR into one record per CDR3 protein. This sample carries 250,000 to 300,000 distinct CDR3 sequences, roughly 84% of them seen once, and the ten largest clones take approximately 0.12%. Blood CD8+ and CD4+ T cells underwent high-throughput TCR beta sequencing. TEMRA cells were FACS-enriched, while CD8+ and CD4+ T cells were negatively isolated. With regard to this clonotype: What it binds is unknown.

The source material was CD8+ T cells from PBMCs. The receptor comes from a human donor with multiple sclerosis. The chain combines TRBV7-6 with TRBJ2-1, with TRBD2 matching 7 bases. The CDR3 DNA follows: TGTGCCAGCAGCACTCGGGCGGGAGTGGTTGATGAGCAGTTCTTC. Residues: CASSTRAGVVDEQFF.